The 10 T cell receptor beta chains below all came from one sample that was sequenced in a study of blood T cell repertoires in COVID-19. Sequencing was performed with immunoSEQ multiplex PCR; in TCRdb, only in-frame clones are kept and a portion is missing. The sample consists of about 11,000 clones, almost 85% of them appearing once. The sample consisted of peripheral blood. Source of these receptors: a man aged 45-65 years with active COVID-19.

This clone showed up just a few times. V and J are TRBV4-2 and TRBJ1-1, with 8 bases fitting TRBD1. The CDR3 consists of 13 residues. Per the germline V gene, CDR1 is LGHNA and CDR2 is YNFKEQ. J lost 5 bases, V lost 5 bases, and 4 bases had no gene match. In DNA, the CDR3 is TGTGCCAGCAGCACAGGGGGAGGTACTGAAGCTTTCTTT. This gives the protein CASSTGGGTEAFF.

The CDR3 region is CASRKLAGEPYEQYF. The CDR3 DNA follows: TGTGCCAGCAGAAAACTAGCGGGAGAGCCCTACGAGCAGTACTTC. The chain uses TRBV27 and TRBJ2-7, with 11 bases matching TRBD2. The CDR3 is made up of 15 amino acids. Germline loops: CDR1 MNHEY, CDR2 SMNVEV (reference sequence). The ends lost 6 bases at V and 2 bases at J; junction bases unmatched: 6.

The chain couples TRBV5-6 to TRBJ1-2; 9 bases agree with TRBD1. The ends lost 6 bases at V and 6 bases at J; junction bases unmatched: 6. Germline loops: CDR1 SGHDT, CDR2 YYEEEE. CDR3 length equals 13 residues. The CDR3 loop reads CASNPGQGHGYTF. The CDR3 nucleotides are TGTGCCAGCAACCCGGGACAGGGACATGGCTACACCTTC. Filled out from reference TRBV5-6 and TRBJ1-2, the complete variable domain reads DAGVTQSPTHLIKTRGQQVTLRCSPKSGHDTVSWYQQALGQGPQFIFQYYEEEERQRGNFPDRFSGHQFPNYSSELNVNALLLGDSALYLCASNPGQGHGYTFGSGTRLTVV.

The chain joins TRBV27 to TRBJ2-3, with D hard to call. Trimming removed 7 bases at V and 0 bases at J, with 5 bases between. CDR3 length equals 12 residues. Per the germline V gene, CDR1 is MNHEY and CDR2 is SMNVEV (reference sequence). CDR3 sequence reads: CASNLSTDTQYF. CDR3 coding DNA: TGTGCCAGCAATCTTAGCACAGATACGCAGTATTTT.

The V and J genes are TRBV29-1 and TRBJ2-2, with D tentatively TRBD2 (6 bases). In germline, CDR1 is SQVTM, CDR2 ANQGSEA. The length of the CDR3 is 14 residues. V was clipped by 4 bases and J by 6 bases, with 15 bases between them. This CDR3 reads CSVGYGRGAGELFF. The CDR3 DNA reads as TGCAGCGTTGGTTACGGGAGAGGCGCCGGGGAGCTGTTTTTT.

This clone appeared once. V is TRBV27 and J is TRBJ2-3; tentative D call: TRBD2 (6 bases). The CDR3 has 14 residues. V lost 3 bases and J lost 9, with 16 bases in between. Germline assignment: CDR1 MNHEY and CDR2 SMNVEV (reference sequence). This chain's CDR3 is CASSFGAGFGTQYF. In DNA, the CDR3 is TGTGCCAGCAGTTTTGGGGCGGGGTTTGGAACGCAGTATTTT.

The gene calls are TRBV7-3 and TRBJ2-1; the match to TRBD2 covers 13 bases. Germline V lookup: CDR1 SGHTA, CDR2 FQGTGA. The junction had 1 base not matched to a gene; V was cut back by 3 bases and J by 2 bases. This CDR3 comprises 16 residues. The CDR3 region is CASSFGLAGAYNEQFF. CDR3 coding DNA: TGTGCCAGCAGCTTCGGACTAGCGGGAGCCTACAATGAGCAGTTCTTC. The entire variable domain, with the rest obtained from reference TRBV7-3 and TRBJ2-1, is as follows: GAGVSQTPSNKVTEKGKYVELRCDPISGHTALYWYRQSLGQGPEFLIYFQGTGAADDSGLPNDRFFAVRPEGSVSTLKIQRTERGDSAVYLCASSFGLAGAYNEQFFGPGTRLTVL.

This sequence joins TRBV7-6 and TRBJ2-7; 9 nucleotides line up with TRBD1. The CDR3 has 16 residues. Per germline, CDR1 SGHVS and CDR2 FNYEAQ. V was pared by 0 bases and J by 2 bases, with 5 bases of the junction left unmatched. CDR3 DNA: TGTGCCAGCAGCTTAGCGGGTGGGACAGGGACCTACGAGCAGTACTTC. It translates to CASSLAGGTGTYEQYF.

V is TRBV5-8 and J is TRBJ1-6; 8 bases are shared with TRBD1. CDR1 is SGHTS and CDR2 is YDEGEE in the germline V gene. The CDR3 has 16 residues. With 1 base clipped from V and 4 bases from J, the junction kept 4 bases outside the gene matches. As DNA, the CDR3 is TGTGCCAGCAGCTTGCCGGGACAGGAGTATAATTCACCCCTCCACTTT. As protein: CASSLPGQEYNSPLHF. Full variable domain (rest looked up from reference TRBV5-8 and TRBJ1-6): EAGVTQSPTHLIKTRGQQATLRCSPISGHTSVYWYQQALGLGLQFLLWYDEGEERNRGNFPPRFSGRQFPNYSSELNVNALELEDSALYLCASSLPGQEYNSPLHFGNGTRLTVT.

This CDR3 reads CAWSVSVNYEQYF. The DNA of the CDR3 is TGTGCCTGGAGTGTTTCGGTTAACTACGAGCAGTACTTC. The rearrangement links TRBV30 to TRBJ2-7; no clear D gene. V shed 0 bases and J shed 3 bases, with 9 bases lying between them. Per germline, CDR1 GTSNPN and CDR2 SVGIG (reference sequence). This CDR3 is built from 13 residues.